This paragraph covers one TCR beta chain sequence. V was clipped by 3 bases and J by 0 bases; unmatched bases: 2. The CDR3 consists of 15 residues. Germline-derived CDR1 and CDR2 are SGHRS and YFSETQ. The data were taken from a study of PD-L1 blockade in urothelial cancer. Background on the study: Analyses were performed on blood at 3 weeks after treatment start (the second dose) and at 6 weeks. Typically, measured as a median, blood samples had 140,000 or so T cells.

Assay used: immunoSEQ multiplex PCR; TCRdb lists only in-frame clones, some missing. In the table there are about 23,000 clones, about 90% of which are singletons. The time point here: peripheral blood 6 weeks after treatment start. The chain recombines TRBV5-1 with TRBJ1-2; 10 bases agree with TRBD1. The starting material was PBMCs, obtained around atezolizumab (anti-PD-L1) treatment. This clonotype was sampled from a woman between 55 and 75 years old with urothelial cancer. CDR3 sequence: CASSYGQGANYGYTF. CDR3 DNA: TGCGCCAGCAGCTACGGACAGGGGGCTAACTATGGCTACACCTTC.